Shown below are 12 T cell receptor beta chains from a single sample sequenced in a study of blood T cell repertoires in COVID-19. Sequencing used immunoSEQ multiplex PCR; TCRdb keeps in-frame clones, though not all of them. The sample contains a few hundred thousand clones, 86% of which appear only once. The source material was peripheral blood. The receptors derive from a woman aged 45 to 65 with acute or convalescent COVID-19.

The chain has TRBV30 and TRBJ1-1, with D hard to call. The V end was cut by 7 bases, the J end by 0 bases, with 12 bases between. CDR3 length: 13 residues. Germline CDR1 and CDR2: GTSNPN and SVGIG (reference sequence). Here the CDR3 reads CAYGRALNTEAFF. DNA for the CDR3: TGTGCCTACGGGAGGGCCTTGAACACTGAAGCTTTCTTT.

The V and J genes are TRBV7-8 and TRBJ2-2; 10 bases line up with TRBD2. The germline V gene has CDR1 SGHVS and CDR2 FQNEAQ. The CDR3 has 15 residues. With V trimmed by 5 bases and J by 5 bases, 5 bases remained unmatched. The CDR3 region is CASSIELAGTGELFF. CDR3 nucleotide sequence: TGTGCCAGCAGCATAGAACTAGCGGGAACCGGGGAGCTGTTTTTT.

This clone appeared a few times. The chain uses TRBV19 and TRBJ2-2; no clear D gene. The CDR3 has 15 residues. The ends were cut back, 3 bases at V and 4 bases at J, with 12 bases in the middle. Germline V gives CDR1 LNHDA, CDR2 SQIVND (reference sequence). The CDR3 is CASSIFWPGTGELFF. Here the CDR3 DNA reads TGTGCCAGTAGTATTTTTTGGCCGGGCACCGGGGAGCTGTTTTTT.

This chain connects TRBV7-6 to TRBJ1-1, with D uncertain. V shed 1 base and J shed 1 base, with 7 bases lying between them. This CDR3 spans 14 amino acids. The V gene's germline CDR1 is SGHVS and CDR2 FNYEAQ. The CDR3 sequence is CASSLGAGNTEAFF. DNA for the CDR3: TGTGCCAGCAGCTTAGGGGCAGGGAACACTGAAGCTTTCTTT.

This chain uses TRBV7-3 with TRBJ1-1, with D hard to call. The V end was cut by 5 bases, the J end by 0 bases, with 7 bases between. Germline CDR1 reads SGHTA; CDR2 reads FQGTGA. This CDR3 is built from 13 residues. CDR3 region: CASSLEVNTEAFF. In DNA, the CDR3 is TGTGCCAGCAGCCTTGAGGTGAACACTGAAGCTTTCTTT.

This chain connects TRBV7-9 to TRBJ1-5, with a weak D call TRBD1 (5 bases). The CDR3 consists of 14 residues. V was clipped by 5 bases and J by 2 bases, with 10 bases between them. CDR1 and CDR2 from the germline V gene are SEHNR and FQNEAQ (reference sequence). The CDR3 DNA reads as TGTGCCAGCAGCCCATCGACAGGCAATCAGCCCCAGCATTTT. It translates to CASSPSTGNQPQHF.

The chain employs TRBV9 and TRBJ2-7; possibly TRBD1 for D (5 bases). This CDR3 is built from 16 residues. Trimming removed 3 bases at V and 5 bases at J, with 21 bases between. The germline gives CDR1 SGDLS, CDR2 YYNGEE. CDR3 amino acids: CASSDPQGGVNDEQYF. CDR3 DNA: TGTGCCAGCAGCGACCCCCAGGGCGGTGTAAACGACGAGCAGTACTTC.

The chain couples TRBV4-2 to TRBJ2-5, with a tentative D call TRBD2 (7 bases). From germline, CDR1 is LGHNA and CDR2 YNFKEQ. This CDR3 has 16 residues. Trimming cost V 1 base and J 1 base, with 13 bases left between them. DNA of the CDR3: TGTGCCAGCAGCCAAGTCGGGGGGCAGGGCCAAGAGACCCAGTACTTC. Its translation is CASSQVGGQGQETQYF.

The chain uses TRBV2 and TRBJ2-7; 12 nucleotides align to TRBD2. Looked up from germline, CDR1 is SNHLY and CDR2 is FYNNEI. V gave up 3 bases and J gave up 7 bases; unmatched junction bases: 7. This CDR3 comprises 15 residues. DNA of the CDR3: TGTGCCAGCAGTGAGGCGACTAGCGGGAGTCAAGAGCAGTACTTC. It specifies CASSEATSGSQEQYF.

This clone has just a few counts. CDR3 sequence: CASSPIDLSSYNEQFF. Written as DNA, the CDR3 is TGTGCCAGCAGCCCAATCGACTTAAGCTCCTACAATGAGCAGTTCTTC. The J gene is TRBJ2-1, the V gene TRBV11-2; D is unclear. The CDR3 spans 16 residues. Germline-derived CDR1 and CDR2 are SGHAT and FQNNGV. V lost 5 bases and J 0 bases, leaving 14 bases between the germline ends.

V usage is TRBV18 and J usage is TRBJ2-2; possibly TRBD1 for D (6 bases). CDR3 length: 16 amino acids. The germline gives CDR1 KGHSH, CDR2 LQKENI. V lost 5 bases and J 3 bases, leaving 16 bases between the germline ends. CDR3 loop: CASSLQAGADTGELFF. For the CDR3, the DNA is TGTGCCAGCTCATTACAAGCAGGGGCCGACACCGGGGAGCTGTTTTTT.

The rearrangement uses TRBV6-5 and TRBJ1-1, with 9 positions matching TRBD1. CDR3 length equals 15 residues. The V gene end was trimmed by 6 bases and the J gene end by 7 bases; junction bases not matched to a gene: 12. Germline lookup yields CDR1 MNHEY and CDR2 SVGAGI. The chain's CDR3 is CASRYSGQGPYEAFF. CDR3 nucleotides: TGTGCCAGCAGGTATTCGGGACAGGGACCATATGAAGCTTTCTTT.